This TCR beta chain emerged from a study of sequential checkpoint blockade in melanoma. The overall study: After both sequences, patients received maintenance nivolumab. TCRbeta immunosequencing was performed on DNA from 85 to 100 pretreatment melanoma tumor samples. Approximately 20 patients had tumor biopsies before treatment and at week 13.

This clone has only a few counts. The target antigen is unknown. Treatment of the sample: randomized to nivolumab then ipilimumab (arm A) or the reverse (arm B). Findings and caveats of the study: Response in arm A was associated with pretreatment TIL clonality.

Here immunoSEQ multiplex PCR was the method, and the copy in TCRdb shows in-frame clones only, minus some. This sample has approximately 20,000 clones, with roughly two thirds found just once. The V gene's germline CDR1 is SGHNT and CDR2 YENEEA. The length of the CDR3 is 14 residues. V lost 4 bases and J 7 bases, leaving 13 bases between the germline ends. This sample comprised tumor tissue (inferred from file names), obtained from a patient given nivolumab and ipilimumab in sequence. The sequence derives from a human donor with melanoma. J is TRBJ1-4 and V is TRBV11-3, with a possible D match to TRBD1 (6 bases). The CDR3 spells CASSSPGASEKLFF. The DNA for the CDR3 is TGTGCCAGCAGCTCCCCAGGGGCTAGTGAAAAACTGTTTTTT. Full variable domain (missing parts from reference TRBV11-3 and TRBJ1-4): EAGVVQSPRYKIIEKKQPVAFWCNPISGHNTLYWYLQNLGQGPELLIRYENEEAVDDSQLPKDRFSAERLKGVDSTLKIQPAELGDSAVYLCASSSPGASEKLFFGSGTQLSVL.